The clone carrying this T cell receptor (beta chain) was picked up a small number of times. Its target is unknown. The source of the sample is a study of T cell repertoires in cytomegalovirus infection. Whole-study context: The public TCR beta signatures pointed to both CMV infection and matching HLA type.

The germline gives CDR1 SGDLS, CDR2 YYNGEE. This CDR3 is built from 17 residues. V lost 3 bases to trimming and J lost 2 bases; unmatched junction nucleotides: 10. One entry per CDR3 protein, called by TCRdb with MiXCR from the reads. The repertoire consists of 290,000 or so distinct CDR3 sequences, with around 25% occurring once and the leading ten covering 14%. Study-wide results and caveats: Dominating the ex vivo response were TCR beta clonotypes that were CMV-specific and HLA-C-restricted. Cumulative public TCR beta family frequency identified carriers of CMV plus the relevant HLA.

This receptor was taken from a human donor in good health (CMV status not recorded). Some clones in this sample may be carry-over from other donors' samples. The chain combines TRBV9 with TRBJ2-4; TRBD2 matches at 8 bases. The sample taken for sequencing was PBMCs. CDR3 nucleotides: TGTGCCAGCAGCGCGCCGGGGGGGGATCTAACCAAAAACATTCAGTACTTC. It is translated as CASSAPGGDLTKNIQYF.